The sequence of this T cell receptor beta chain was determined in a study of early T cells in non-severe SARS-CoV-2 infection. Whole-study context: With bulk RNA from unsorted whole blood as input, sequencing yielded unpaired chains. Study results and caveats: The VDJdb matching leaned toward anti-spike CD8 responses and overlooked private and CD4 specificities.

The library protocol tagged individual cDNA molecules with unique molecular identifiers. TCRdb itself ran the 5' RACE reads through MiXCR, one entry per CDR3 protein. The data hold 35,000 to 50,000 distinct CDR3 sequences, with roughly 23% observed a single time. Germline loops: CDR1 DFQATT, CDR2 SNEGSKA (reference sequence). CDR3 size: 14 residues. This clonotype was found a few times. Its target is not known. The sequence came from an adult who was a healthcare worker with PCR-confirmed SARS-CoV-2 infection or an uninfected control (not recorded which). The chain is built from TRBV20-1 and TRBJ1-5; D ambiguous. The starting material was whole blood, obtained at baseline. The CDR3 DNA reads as TGCAGCGGTCGGAAGGCCGACAGCAATCAGCCCCAGCATTTT. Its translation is CSGRKADSNQPQHF.